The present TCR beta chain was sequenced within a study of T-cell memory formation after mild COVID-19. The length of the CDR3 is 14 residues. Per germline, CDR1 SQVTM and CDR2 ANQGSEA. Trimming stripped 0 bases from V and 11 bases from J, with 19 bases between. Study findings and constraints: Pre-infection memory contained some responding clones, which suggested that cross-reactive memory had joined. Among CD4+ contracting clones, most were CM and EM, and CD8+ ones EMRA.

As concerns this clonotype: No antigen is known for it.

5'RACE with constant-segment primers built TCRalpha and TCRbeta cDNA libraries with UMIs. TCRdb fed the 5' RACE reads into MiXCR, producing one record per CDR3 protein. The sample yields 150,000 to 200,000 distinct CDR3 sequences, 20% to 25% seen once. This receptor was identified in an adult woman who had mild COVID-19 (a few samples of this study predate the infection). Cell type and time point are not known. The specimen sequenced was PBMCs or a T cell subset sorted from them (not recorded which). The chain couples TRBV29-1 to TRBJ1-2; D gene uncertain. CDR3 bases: TGCAGCGTTGAAGAGGGAGAGGACCCGCTGGTTTACACCTTC. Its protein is CSVEEGEDPLVYTF.